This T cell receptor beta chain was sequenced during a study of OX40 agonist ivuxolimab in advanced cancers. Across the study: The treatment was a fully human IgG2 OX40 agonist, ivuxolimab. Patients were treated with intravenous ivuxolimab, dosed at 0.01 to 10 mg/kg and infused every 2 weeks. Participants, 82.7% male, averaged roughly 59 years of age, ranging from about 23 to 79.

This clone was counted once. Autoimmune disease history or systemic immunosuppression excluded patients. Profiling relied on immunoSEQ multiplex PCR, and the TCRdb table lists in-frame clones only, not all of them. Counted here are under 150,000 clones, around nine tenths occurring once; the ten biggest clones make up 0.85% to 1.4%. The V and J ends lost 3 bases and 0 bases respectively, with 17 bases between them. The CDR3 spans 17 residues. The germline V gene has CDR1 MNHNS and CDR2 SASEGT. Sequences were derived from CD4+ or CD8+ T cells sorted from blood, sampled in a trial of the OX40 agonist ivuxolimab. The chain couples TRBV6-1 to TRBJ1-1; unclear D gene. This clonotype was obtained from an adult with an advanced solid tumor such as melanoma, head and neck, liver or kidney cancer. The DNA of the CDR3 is TGTGCCAGCAGTGATGAGGTAGCGGACTACTTGAACACTGAAGCTTTCTTT. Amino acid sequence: CASSDEVADYLNTEAFF.